This TCR beta chain emerged from a study of technical replicates of blood from a few donors. The CDR3 is made up of 12 amino acids. Trimming pared 2 bases from V and 6 bases from J, leaving 8 bases between. TCRdb keeps only in-frame clones here, not all; method: immunoSEQ multiplex PCR. Here the sample spans around 53,000 clones, about 86% being singletons. The material sequenced was PBMCs. The TCR comes from a human donor in good health. Some clones in this sample may be carry-over from other donors' samples. J is TRBJ1-1 and V is TRBV5-3; D not resolved. TRBV5-3 is given ORF status, its function remaining uncertain. The CDR3 is CARSFDSPEAFF. CDR3 DNA: TGTGCCAGAAGCTTCGACTCTCCTGAAGCTTTCTTT.